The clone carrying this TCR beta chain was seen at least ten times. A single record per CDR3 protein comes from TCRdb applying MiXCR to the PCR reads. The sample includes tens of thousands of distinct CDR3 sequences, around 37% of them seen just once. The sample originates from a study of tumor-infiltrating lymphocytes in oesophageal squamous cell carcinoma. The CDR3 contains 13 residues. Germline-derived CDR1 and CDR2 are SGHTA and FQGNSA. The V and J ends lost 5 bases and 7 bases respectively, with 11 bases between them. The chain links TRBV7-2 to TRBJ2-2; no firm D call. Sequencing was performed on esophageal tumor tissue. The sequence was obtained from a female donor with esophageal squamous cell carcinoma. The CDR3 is CASSTARDGELFF. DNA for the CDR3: TGTGCCAGCAGCACGGCGAGAGACGGGGAGCTGTTTTTT.